These 28 T cell receptor beta chains were all obtained from the same sample, sequenced in a study of T cell responses to AZD1222 COVID-19 vaccine. Profiling relied on immunoSEQ multiplex PCR, and the TCRdb table lists in-frame clones only, not all of them. The repertoire includes 90,000 to 120,000 clones, around 90% of them detected once, and around 4.3% sits in the top ten. The sample in question was peripheral blood, obtained on day 0 of AZD1222 vaccination. These receptors came from an adult in good health.

This clone has only a few counts. V usage is TRBV4-3 and J usage is TRBJ1-2; the D gene is possibly TRBD1 (6 bases). CDR3 length equals 17 residues. V lost 1 base and J lost 7, with 22 bases in between. Germline lookup yields CDR1 LGHNA and CDR2 YSLEER. CDR3 sequence reads: CASSQAIQGGGGSGYTF. The DNA of the CDR3 is TGCGCCAGCAGCCAAGCGATACAGGGAGGTGGAGGCTCTGGCTACACCTTC.

CDR3: CASSQGTSGSMGTDTQYF. In nucleotides, the CDR3 is TGCGCCAGCAGCCAGGGGACTAGCGGGAGTATGGGGACAGATACGCAGTATTTT. This rearrangement joins TRBV4-3 to TRBJ2-3, with TRBD2 matching 14 bases. The CDR3 consists of 18 residues. Germline trimming cut 3 bases from V and 3 bases from J; bases unmatched to any gene: 8. Germline values: CDR1 LGHNA, CDR2 YSLEER.

This sequence joins TRBV6-6 and TRBJ1-1, with 8 bases matching TRBD1. Germline V gives CDR1 MNHNY, CDR2 SVGAGI (reference sequence). V lost 5 bases to trimming and J lost 4 bases; unmatched junction nucleotides: 3. The CDR3 contains 13 residues. The CDR3 DNA reads as TGTGCCAGCAGTGTTACAGGGGGCACTGAAGCTTTCTTT. Its protein is CASSVTGGTEAFF.

The genes are TRBV18 and TRBJ1-6; D is undetermined. V gave up 1 base and J gave up 8 bases, with 6 bases separating them. Germline assignment: CDR1 KGHSH and CDR2 LQKENI. The CDR3 is 13 residues long. CDR3 residues: CASSPREDSPLHF. The CDR3 nucleotides are TGTGCCAGCTCACCACGTGAGGATTCACCCCTCCACTTT.

J is TRBJ1-6 and V is TRBV19, with D maybe TRBD1 (6 bases). V lost 7 bases, J lost 7 bases, and 14 bases lay in between. Germline CDR1 LNHDA, CDR2 SQIVND (reference sequence). The CDR3 has 14 amino acids. CDR3: CASKTGAGNSPLHF. The CDR3 DNA reads TGTGCCAGTAAAACGGGGGCAGGAAATTCACCCCTCCACTTT.

The V call is TRBV23-1, the J call TRBJ2-7; no clear D gene. TRBV23-1 is reported as an ORF; its role is uncertain. The V end was cut by 6 bases, the J end by 1 base, with 31 bases between. This CDR3 has 20 amino acids. CDR3: CASSHEAAPKRSLGSYEQYF. CDR3 nucleotide sequence: TGCGCCAGCAGCCACGAAGCTGCACCCAAGAGGTCTTTAGGGTCCTACGAGCAGTACTTC.

The chain employs TRBV9 and TRBJ2-3; D gene ambiguous. Germline V gene sequence: CDR1 SGDLS, CDR2 YYNGEE. CDR3 length equals 15 residues. V gave up 0 bases and J gave up 0 bases, with 8 bases separating them. Here the CDR3 DNA reads TGTGCCAGCAGCGTAGTAGCAGACAGCACAGATACGCAGTATTTT. This codes for CASSVVADSTDTQYF.

The chain recombines TRBV7-8 with TRBJ2-5, with D possibly TRBD1 on 5 matching bases. The CDR3 loop spans 14 amino acids. The V end lost 5 bases, the J end lost 1 base, and 11 bases lay between the germline ends. CDR1 is SGHVS and CDR2 is FQNEAQ in the germline V gene. CDR3 region: CASSPRQTQETQYF. CDR3 DNA: TGTGCCAGCAGCCCTCGACAGACCCAAGAGACCCAGTACTTC.

This clone came up once. The chain recombines TRBV7-3 with TRBJ2-5; the D gene is possibly TRBD2 (5 bases). From germline, CDR1 is SGHTA and CDR2 FQGTGA. This CDR3 has 14 residues. Trimming removed 5 bases from V and 3 bases from J, with 13 bases in between. The DNA for the CDR3 is TGTGCCAGCAGCCGTCGGACTTTCAAAGAGACCCAGTACTTC. Translation: CASSRRTFKETQYF.

The V and J genes are TRBV19 and TRBJ2-5; maybe TRBD2 (5 bases). Germline CDR1 and CDR2: LNHDA and SQIVND (reference sequence). The CDR3 spans 14 residues. Trimming stripped 5 bases from V and 3 bases from J, with 13 bases between. CDR3 nucleotide sequence: TGTGCCAGTAGTCCGGTTGACGGGGAAGAGACCCAGTACTTC. Translating it yields CASSPVDGEETQYF. Combining the CDR3 with reference TRBV19 and TRBJ2-5 gives the whole variable domain DGGITQSPKYLFRKEGQNVTLSCEQNLNHDAMYWYRQDPGQGLRLIYYSQIVNDFQKGDIAEGYSVSREKKESFPLTVTSAQKNPTAFYLCASSPVDGEETQYFGPGTRLLVL.

Within the sample, this clone is medium-sized. The chain recombines TRBV14 with TRBJ2-2; 10 positions agree with TRBD2. The V gene's germline CDR1 is SGHDN and CDR2 FVKESK. The V gene end was trimmed by 0 bases and the J gene end by 5 bases; junction bases not matched to a gene: 3. The CDR3 covers 16 residues. The CDR3 nucleotides are TGTGCCAGCAGCCAAGAACTAGCGGGGAGGACCGGGGAGCTGTTTTTT. Its translation is CASSQELAGRTGELFF.

The gene calls are TRBV15 and TRBJ2-3; D is unclear. The germline gives CDR1 LNHNV, CDR2 YYDKDF (reference sequence). This CDR3 region has 13 residues. V was clipped by 1 base and J by 6 bases, with 8 bases between them. CDR3 DNA sequence: TGTGCCACCAGCAGAGGTGGGTGGGATACGCAGTATTTT. Encoded protein: CATSRGGWDTQYF.

This chain links TRBV7-2 with TRBJ1-4; maybe TRBD1 (6 bases). The V gene lost 5 bases and the J gene lost 1 base, with 14 bases spanning the gap. Germline V gene sequence: CDR1 SGHTA, CDR2 FQGNSA. The CDR3 extends over 16 amino acids. The CDR3 reads CASSRQGFITNEKLFF. CDR3 nucleotide sequence: TGTGCCAGCAGCCGCCAGGGGTTCATAACTAATGAAAAACTGTTTTTT.

The chain links TRBV30 to TRBJ2-7, with a tentative D call TRBD2 (6 bases). V dropped 3 bases and J dropped 2 bases, with 20 bases sitting between them. The CDR3 length is 16 residues. CDR1 and CDR2 (germline): GTSNPN, SVGIG (reference sequence). The CDR3 bases are TGTGCCTGGAGCCCCCTGACAGCGGGTGCCACCTACGAGCAGTACTTC. Translation gives CAWSPLTAGATYEQYF.

The rearrangement links TRBV9 to TRBJ1-4; no clear D. This CDR3 region has 15 residues. Germline V gene data show CDR1 as SGDLS and CDR2 as YYNGEE. The V gene lost 0 bases and the J gene lost 1 base, with 7 bases spanning the gap. CDR3 region: CASSVGRRTNEKLFF. As DNA, the CDR3 is TGTGCCAGCAGCGTAGGTCGGAGAACTAATGAAAAACTGTTTTTT.

The CDR3 nucleotides are TGTGCCAGCAGTGGGGTTGGGACAGGGCTGACTGGAAACACCATATATTTT. It codes for CASSGVGTGLTGNTIYF. The chain has TRBV2 and TRBJ1-3; 9 bases fit TRBD1. This CDR3 contains 17 residues. The germline CDR1 and CDR2 sequences are SNHLY and FYNNEI. V was clipped by 4 bases and J by 2 bases; unmatched bases: 9.

The rearrangement links TRBV19 to TRBJ1-4; weak D call: TRBD1 (5 bases). V dropped 5 bases and J dropped 0 bases, with 7 bases sitting between them. Germline lookup yields CDR1 LNHDA and CDR2 SQIVND (reference sequence). There are 14 residues in the CDR3. The chain's CDR3 is CASSGGATNEKLFF. CDR3 nucleotides: TGTGCCAGTAGTGGGGGGGCAACTAATGAAAAACTGTTTTTT.

The chain combines TRBV6-1 with TRBJ1-4, with 10 nucleotides matching TRBD1. The CDR3 is made up of 15 amino acids. The V and J ends lost 0 bases and 8 bases, in that order; junction bases with no gene match: 3. Germline V CDR1 and CDR2: MNHNS, SASEGT. The CDR3 bases are TGTGCCAGCAGTGAAGCGGGGACAGGGGCCGAAAAACTGTTTTTT. Translation: CASSEAGTGAEKLFF.

The chain joins TRBV11-1 to TRBJ2-7; weak D call: TRBD1 (5 bases). Germline CDR1 reads SGHAT; CDR2 reads FQDESV (reference sequence). Between the trimmed V and J ends, which lost 5 bases and 6 bases, there was a span of 14 bases. The CDR3 covers 13 residues. The CDR3 nucleotides read TGTGCCAGCAGCCTCCGAGGCAGGGCCGAGCAGTACTTC. Protein: CASSLRGRAEQYF. Looking up the rest from reference TRBV11-1 and TRBJ2-7 gives the full variable domain: EAEVAQSPRYKITEKSQAVAFWCDPISGHATLYWYRQILGQGPELLVQFQDESVVDDSQLPKDRFSAERLKGVDSTLKIQPAELGDSAMYLCASSLRGRAEQYFGPGTRLTVT.

The V and J genes are TRBV5-5 and TRBJ1-5; 7 bases are shared with TRBD1. The CDR3 has 17 residues. With 2 bases clipped from V and 0 bases from J, the junction kept 8 bases outside the gene matches. Germline V gene sequence: CDR1 SGHKS, CDR2 YYEKEE (reference sequence). CDR3 residues: CASSFPGTEVSNQPQHF. The CDR3 coding sequence is TGTGCCAGCAGCTTTCCCGGGACAGAGGTTAGCAATCAGCCCCAGCATTTT. Using reference TRBV5-5 and TRBJ1-5 for the parts outside the CDR3, the full variable domain is DAGVTQSPTHLIKTRGQQVTLRCSPISGHKSVSWYQQVLGQGPQFIFQYYEKEERGRGNFPDRFSARQFPNYSSELNVNALLLGDSALYLCASSFPGTEVSNQPQHFGDGTRLSIL.

The V and J genes are TRBV30 and TRBJ1-2; D gene unclear. Trimming shortened V by 0 bases and J by 4 bases, and 9 bases separated the two germline ends. The CDR3 is 13 amino acids. Per germline, CDR1 GTSNPN and CDR2 SVGIG (reference sequence). CDR3 protein: CAWSVQAAYGYTF. In DNA, the CDR3 is TGTGCCTGGAGTGTCCAGGCCGCCTATGGCTACACCTTC. The full variable domain, its missing parts supplied by reference TRBV30 and TRBJ1-2, is SQTIHQWPATLVQPVGSPLSLECTVEGTSNPNLYWYRQAAGRGLQLLFYSVGIGQISSEVPQNLSASRPQDRQFILSSKKLLLSDSGFYLCAWSVQAAYGYTFGSGTRLTVV.

The chain carries TRBV5-4 and TRBJ1-4, with D possibly matching TRBD1 (6 bases). From germline, CDR1 is SGHNT and CDR2 YYREEE (reference sequence). V was pared by 5 bases and J by 2 bases, with 13 bases between. This CDR3 is built from 15 residues. This chain's CDR3 is CASRPGTGTNEKLFF. CDR3 nucleotides: TGTGCCAGCAGACCAGGTACAGGGACTAATGAAAAACTGTTTTTT.

Here the CDR3 reads CASSSSAGGAYEQYF. The CDR3 coding sequence is TGTGCCAGCAGCTCGTCGGCTGGGGGAGCTTACGAGCAGTACTTC. The rearrangement joins TRBV7-2 to TRBJ2-7; D tentatively reads TRBD1 or TRBD2 (5 bases each). The germline CDR1 and CDR2 sequences are SGHTA and FQGNSA. CDR3 length: 15 residues. The V and J ends lost 4 bases and 4 bases respectively, with 17 bases between them. The full variable domain, completed using reference TRBV7-2 and TRBJ2-7, is GAGVSQSPSNKVTEKGKDVELRCDPISGHTALYWYRQSLGQGLEFLIYFQGNSAPDKSGLPSDRFSAERTGGSVSTLTIQRTQQEDSAVYLCASSSSAGGAYEQYFGPGTRLTVT.

The chain is built from TRBV5-5 and TRBJ1-2; perhaps TRBD1 as D (5 bases). CDR3 length: 15 amino acids. V was cut by 3 bases and J by 8 bases, with 20 bases left in between. The germline gives CDR1 SGHKS, CDR2 YYEKEE (reference sequence). DNA for the CDR3: TGTGCCAGCAGCTGGGAGCTCCAGGGCCCTGGGGGCTACACCTTC. This codes for CASSWELQGPGGYTF.

This chain uses TRBV7-2 with TRBJ2-3, with D maybe TRBD1 (6 bases). V lost 6 bases and J lost 1, with 17 bases in between. The germline gives CDR1 SGHTA, CDR2 FQGNSA. The length of the CDR3 is 16 residues. The CDR3 loop reads CASSPVPPGGTDTQYF. In nucleotides, the CDR3 is TGTGCCAGCAGTCCCGTCCCCCCAGGGGGCACAGATACGCAGTATTTT.

This chain links TRBV5-4 with TRBJ1-2, with D perhaps matching TRBD1 (6 bases). This CDR3 has 15 residues. The ends were cut back, 0 bases at V and 10 bases at J, with 19 bases in the middle. CDR1 and CDR2 (germline): SGHNT, YYREEE (reference sequence). The CDR3 loop reads CASSLEPGDPTVYTF. In nucleotides, the CDR3 is TGTGCCAGCAGCTTGGAACCAGGGGACCCCACCGTCTACACCTTC.

The rearrangement joins TRBV3-1 (or the pseudogene TRBV3-2) to TRBJ2-1; D not certain. The V end was cut by 4 bases, the J end by 8 bases, with 9 bases between. CDR3 length: 12 amino acids. Germline CDR1 is LGHDT and CDR2 is YNNKEL (reference sequence). In DNA form, the CDR3 reads TGTGCCAGCAGCCGTAGTGTTCATGAGCAGTTCTTC. This encodes CASSRSVHEQFF.

The CDR3 here is CASSFGGVAQETQYF. The CDR3 region has the DNA TGTGCCAGCAGCTTCGGGGGGGTGGCCCAAGAGACCCAGTACTTC. This sequence joins TRBV11-2 and TRBJ2-5, with 8 nucleotides matching TRBD2. Germline V lookup: CDR1 SGHAT, CDR2 FQNNGV. The V and J ends lost 3 bases and 1 base, in that order; junction bases with no gene match: 4. The CDR3 is 15 amino acids.